This T cell receptor (beta chain) appears in the sequencing data of a study of a mutant IDH1 vaccine in newly diagnosed glioma. The wider study: Treatment recipients were approximately 62% male and around 40% female, and their mean age was around 40 years. Receipt of radiotherapy, temozolomide, or both preceded the study, and most received both. Whole-study results and caveats: Changes in top peripheral clonotypes did not appear linked to pseudoprogression. A vaccine-induced immune response developed in roughly 93% of the patients.

After removal of 5 bases from V and 0 bases from J, the junction contained 7 bases not matched to a gene. This CDR3 has 16 amino acids. Per germline, CDR1 SGHTA and CDR2 FQGNSA. Remarks on this clone: The antigen remains unidentified.

Method: immunoSEQ multiplex PCR; TCRdb's copy keeps in-frame clones and lacks some. The table records 84,000 or so clones, around four fifths of them present only once. Described time point: week 47, end of study. Doses of 300 ug of mutant IDH1 20-mer peptide were given with topical imiquimod. The sequences come from PBMCs, collected from a glioma patient whose treatment included an IDH1 peptide vaccine. This receptor was obtained from a man aged 40-50 years with glioma. The chain recombines TRBV7-2 with TRBJ2-4; 7 positions agree with TRBD2. In DNA form, the CDR3 reads TGTGCCAGCAGCCCTGGACTAGGGGTAGCCAAAAACATTCAGTACTTC. Amino acids: CASSPGLGVAKNIQYF.